This T cell receptor (beta chain) is drawn from a study of blood T cells in healthy people across ages. Study-wide context: About one barcoded beta molecule per two T cells came from capture by template switching.

Per sample, a minimum of 6.5 million PBMCs were isolated. A second PCR of 7 to 11 cycles used a sample-barcoded 5' primer and a J-beta primer mix. Each CDR3 protein gets one entry after TCRdb re-called the 5' RACE reads with MiXCR. The sample contains about 640,000 distinct CDR3 sequences, approximately 59% of which appear only once. The CDR3 contains 13 residues. Trimming shortened V by 5 bases and J by 11 bases, and 18 bases separated the two germline ends. Sequencing was carried out using blood. The source is a man in his fifties or sixties in good health. This sequence joins TRBV12-3 or TRBV12-4 and TRBJ2-5; D gene uncertain. CDR3 coding DNA: TGTGCCAGCAGTCCGGTGGAAGTCGGAGTGCAGTACTTC. Translation gives CASSPVEVGVQYF.